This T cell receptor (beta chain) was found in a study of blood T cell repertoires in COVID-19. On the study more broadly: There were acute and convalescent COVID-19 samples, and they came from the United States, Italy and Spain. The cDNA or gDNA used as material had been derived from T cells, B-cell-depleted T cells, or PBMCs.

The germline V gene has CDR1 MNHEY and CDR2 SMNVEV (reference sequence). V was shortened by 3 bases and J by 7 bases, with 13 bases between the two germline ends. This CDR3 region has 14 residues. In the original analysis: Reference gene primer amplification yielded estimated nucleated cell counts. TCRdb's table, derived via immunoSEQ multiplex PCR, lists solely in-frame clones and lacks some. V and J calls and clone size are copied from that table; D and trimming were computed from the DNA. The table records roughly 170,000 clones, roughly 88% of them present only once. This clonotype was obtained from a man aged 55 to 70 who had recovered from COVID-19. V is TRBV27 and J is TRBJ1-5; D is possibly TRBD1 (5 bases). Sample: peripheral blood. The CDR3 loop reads CASSFKGDWQPQHF. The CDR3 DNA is TGTGCCAGCAGTTTTAAAGGGGATTGGCAGCCCCAGCATTTT.